The entry that follows covers one TCR beta chain sequence. Time point here: after neoadjuvant nivolumab, at surgical resection. The sample comes from a study of neoadjuvant anti-PD-1 for oral cavity cancer. Germline V gene sequence: CDR1 MNHNS, CDR2 SASEGT. This CDR3 region has 15 residues. The ends lost 4 bases at V and 4 bases at J; junction bases unmatched: 9. Here immunoSEQ multiplex PCR was the method, and the copy in TCRdb shows in-frame clones only, minus some. The data contain approximately 30,000 clones, more than 65% of them seen just once; the ten biggest clones take up almost 3.5%. This sample comprised PBMCs, obtained after nivolumab (anti-PD-1) treatment. This receptor was obtained from a person between 35 and 79 years old with oral cavity squamous cell carcinoma. The V call is TRBV6-1, the J call TRBJ2-5, with 7 bases matching TRBD1. As DNA, the CDR3 is TGTGCCAGCAGTGGAGGGGGCGGATTCGCAGAGACCCAGTACTTC. Encoded protein: CASSGGGGFAETQYF.